The TCR beta chain under discussion was sequenced for a study of blood T cell repertoires in COVID-19. On the study more broadly: T cells, B-cell-depleted T cells, or PBMCs provided the cDNA or gDNA that served as material.

Original handling: The assay estimated nucleated cells by amplifying reference gene primers. Profiled with immunoSEQ multiplex PCR; TCRdb holds only in-frame clones, not every one. V, J and clone size are taken as reported in that table, and D and trimming were inferred from the DNA itself. Counted here are 280,000 or so clones, 80% to 90% occurring once; the ten biggest clones make up 2.2%. In germline, CDR1 is SGDLS, CDR2 YYNGEE. This CDR3 has 17 residues. The V end lost 0 bases, the J end lost 2 bases, and 16 bases lay between the germline ends. Enrolled through a virtual design, the participants were between about 18 and 89 years of age and came from 24 US areas.

The rearrangement joins TRBV9 to TRBJ2-3; D remains unclear. The material sequenced was PBMCs or T cells enriched from blood (not recorded which). This sequence originates from a man under 40 who had recovered from COVID-19. The CDR3 DNA sequence: TGTGCCAGCAGCGTAGGGTCGGGTCTAGGCTACACAGATACGCAGTATTTT. It specifies CASSVGSGLGYTDTQYF.